The 21 T cell receptor beta chains below come from one sample, sequenced in a study of OX40 agonist ivuxolimab in advanced cancers. Profiled with immunoSEQ multiplex PCR; TCRdb holds only in-frame clones, not every one. The profile shows roughly 80,000 clones, roughly 82% of them singletons. Source: CD4+ or CD8+ T cells sorted from blood, taken in a trial of the OX40 agonist ivuxolimab. These TCRs come from an adult with an advanced solid tumor such as melanoma, head and neck, liver or kidney cancer.

This chain connects TRBV18 to TRBJ2-5; D uncertain. Per the germline V gene, CDR1 is KGHSH and CDR2 is LQKENI. This CDR3 is 15 amino acids long. The ends were cut back, 4 bases at V and 1 base at J, with 13 bases in the middle. The CDR3, as DNA: TGTGCCAGCTCACGAGGCGCCTCCCTCCAAGAGACCCAGTACTTC. This translates into CASSRGASLQETQYF. Using reference TRBV18 and TRBJ2-5 for the parts outside the CDR3, the full variable domain is NAGVMQNPRHLVRRRGQEARLRCSPMKGHSHVYWYRQLPEEGLKFMVYLQKENIIDESGMPKERFSAEFPKEGPSILRIQQVVRGDSAAYFCASSRGASLQETQYFGPGTRLLVL.

The chain combines TRBV5-6 with TRBJ2-7; D gene uncertain. The ends were cut back, 2 bases at V and 2 bases at J, with 5 bases in the middle. Germline CDR1 and CDR2: SGHDT and YYEEEE. This CDR3 region has 12 residues. The CDR3 DNA sequence: TGTGCCAGCAGCTTAAGCGCCTACGAGCAGTACGTC. This sequence encodes CASSLSAYEQYV.

The rearrangement uses TRBV10-2 and TRBJ1-5; D is possibly TRBD1 (6 bases). V was trimmed by 0 bases and J by 2 bases, leaving 8 bases between them. The CDR3 has 15 amino acids. Germline CDR1 reads WSHSY; CDR2 reads SAAADI. The CDR3: CASSESGGGNQPQHF. The CDR3 nucleotides are TGCGCCAGCAGTGAGTCAGGGGGTGGCAATCAGCCCCAGCATTTT.

This clone was picked up a small number of times. This chain connects TRBV7-9 to TRBJ1-1; TRBD1 might be the D (6 bases). This CDR3 contains 14 residues. V was cut by 4 bases and J by 2 bases, with 11 bases left in between. The germline V gene has CDR1 SEHNR and CDR2 FQNEAQ (reference sequence). The CDR3 protein is CASSWDNINTEAFF. CDR3 bases: TGTGCCAGCAGCTGGGACAACATCAACACTGAAGCTTTCTTT.

This clone was observed a handful of times. This chain connects TRBV6-6 to TRBJ1-2, with 10 bases fitting TRBD1. From germline, CDR1 is MNHNY and CDR2 SVGAGI (reference sequence). The V and J ends lost 6 bases and 7 bases, in that order; junction bases with no gene match: 8. This CDR3 is 14 amino acids long. For the CDR3, the DNA is TGTGCCAGCAGCCATGGACAGGGGGAGAGTGGCTACACCTTC. Its protein product is CASSHGQGESGYTF.

The chain links TRBV5-1 to TRBJ2-5, with 10 bases fitting TRBD2. The CDR3 sequence is 17 residues long. From germline, CDR1 is SGHRS and CDR2 YFSETQ. V shed 4 bases and J 0 bases; nucleotides not matched to a gene: 9. The CDR3 protein is CASSTGAGGKYQETQYF. CDR3 in DNA: TGCGCCAGCAGCACCGGAGCGGGGGGGAAGTACCAAGAGACCCAGTACTTC.

This clone was picked up a small number of times. At one end, the junction sequence differs from germline, possibly due to a read error. The CDR3 sequence: CASSLAPGGDSPLHF. In nucleotides, the CDR3 is TGTGCCAGCAGCTTAGCACCAGGGGGCGATTCCCCCCTCCACTTT. The chain couples TRBV7-9 to TRBJ1-6; 8 bases align to TRBD1. Germline assignment: CDR1 SEHNR and CDR2 FQNEAQ (reference sequence). The CDR3 consists of 15 residues.

This chain uses TRBV7-9 with TRBJ1-2; no clear D gene. Germline V lookup: CDR1 SEHNR, CDR2 FQNEAQ (reference sequence). Deletions cut 1 base from V and 4 bases from J, with 13 bases between. The CDR3 has 15 residues. CDR3 DNA sequence: TGTGCCAGCAGCTTAGGAGTGGGTATAGGCTATGGCTACACCTTC. Translated, it gives CASSLGVGIGYGYTF.

The chain joins TRBV5-1 to TRBJ2-7, with no clear D. V lost 0 bases and J 2 bases, leaving 6 bases between the germline ends. This CDR3 has 13 residues. Germline V gene data show CDR1 as SGHRS and CDR2 as YFSETQ. The CDR3 coding sequence is TGCGCCAGCAGCTTGGGGGGAACCTACGAGCAGTACTTC. It translates to CASSLGGTYEQYF.

V and J are TRBV5-1 and TRBJ2-1; 13 nucleotides line up with TRBD2. The germline V gene has CDR1 SGHRS and CDR2 YFSETQ. The V and J ends lost 4 bases and 7 bases, in that order; junction bases with no gene match: 8. The CDR3 totals 16 residues. Written as DNA, the CDR3 is TGCGCCAGCAGCCTGGGACTAGCGGGGACTTTGAATGAGCAGTTCTTC. This translates into CASSLGLAGTLNEQFF.

The chain is built from TRBV6-6 and TRBJ1-1; D is undetermined. The germline gives CDR1 MNHNY, CDR2 SVGAGI (reference sequence). Trimming left V 0 bases short and J 0 bases short, with 5 bases between. The length of the CDR3 is 14 residues. The CDR3 here is CASSYSEVNTEAFF. The CDR3 nucleotides read TGTGCCAGCAGTTACTCAGAAGTGAACACTGAAGCTTTCTTT.

To note about this clone: One end of the junction is discordant with germline, which a read error may explain. The V and J genes are TRBV12-5 and TRBJ2-7; 9 bases agree with TRBD1. Germline assignment: CDR1 LGHNT and CDR2 FRNRAP. The length of the CDR3 is 16 residues. For the CDR3, the DNA is TGTGCTAGTGGGTTGGAGGACAGGGGCCTCTCCTACGAGCAGTACTTC. Protein: CASGLEDRGLSYEQYF. The complete variable domain, with remaining parts taken from reference TRBV12-5 and TRBJ2-7, reads DARVTQTPRHKVTEMGQEVTMRCQPILGHNTVFWYRQTMMQGLELLAYFRNRAPLDDSGMPKDRFSAEMPDATLATLKIQPSEPRDSAVYFCASGLEDRGLSYEQYFGPGTRLTVT.

Only a few counts were recorded for this clone. V gene TRBV30 combines with J gene TRBJ2-7; 7 bases are shared with TRBD1. Looked up from germline, CDR1 is GTSNPN and CDR2 is SVGIG (reference sequence). The CDR3 has 14 amino acids. V shed 5 bases and J 2 bases; nucleotides not matched to a gene: 9. The CDR3 nucleotides are TGTGCCTGGGGGACCGGGACAGCCACCTACGAGCAGTACTTC. Its translation: CAWGTGTATYEQYF. The full variable domain, with the rest looked up from reference TRBV30 and TRBJ2-7, is SQTIHQWPATLVQPVGSPLSLECTVEGTSNPNLYWYRQAAGRGLQLLFYSVGIGQISSEVPQNLSASRPQDRQFILSSKKLLLSDSGFYLCAWGTGTATYEQYFGPGTRLTVT.

On this clone: No DNA is shown, since the ends of the CDR3 on it are uncertain; the CDR3 is the one TCRdb lists. V and J are TRBV6-4 and TRBJ2-7. Germline V lookup: CDR1 MRHNA, CDR2 SNTAGT. The CDR3 spans 17 amino acids, including both terminal residues. CDR3 sequence reads: CASSDGLGTGGSYEQYV.

The genes are TRBV2 and TRBJ2-1; 12 bases are a match to TRBD2. Germline assignment: CDR1 SNHLY and CDR2 FYNNEI. The junction had 3 bases not matched to a gene; V was cut back by 1 base and J by 8 bases. The CDR3 sequence is 15 residues long. CDR3 amino acids: CASSEGLAGGHEQFF. The CDR3 DNA sequence: TGTGCCAGCAGTGAAGGCCTAGCGGGGGGGCATGAGCAGTTCTTC.

In DNA, the CDR3 is TGTGCCAGCAGTGTTCACGAGGGGGCTTCCTATGGCTACACCTTC. Its translation: CASSVHEGASYGYTF. The rearrangement joins TRBV6-1 to TRBJ1-2; 7 bases agree with TRBD1. The V gene's germline CDR1 is MNHNS and CDR2 SASEGT. Trimming took 4 bases from V and 4 from J; bases not matched to a gene: 9. The CDR3 is 15 residues long.

V usage is TRBV28 and J usage is TRBJ1-5; D gene unclear. V lost 6 bases, J lost 5 bases, and 11 bases lay in between. From germline, CDR1 is MDHEN and CDR2 SYDVKM. The CDR3 covers 13 residues. The chain's CDR3 is CASRLKRYQPQHF. The CDR3 nucleotides are TGTGCCAGCAGGCTGAAGCGGTATCAGCCCCAGCATTTT. The variable domain in full, completed from reference TRBV28 and TRBJ1-5, reads DVKVTQSSRYLVKRTGEKVFLECVQDMDHENMFWYRQDPGLGLRLIYFSYDVKMKEKGDIPEGYSVSREKKERFSLILESASTNQTSMYLCASRLKRYQPQHFGDGTRLSIL.

The sample holds one count of this clone. The rearrangement uses TRBV27 and TRBJ1-1; 8 nucleotides line up with TRBD1. Germline-derived CDR1 and CDR2 are MNHEY and SMNVEV (reference sequence). The junction had 1 base not matched to a gene; V was cut back by 0 bases and J by 7 bases. This CDR3 is 13 amino acids long. CDR3 coding DNA: TGTGCCAGCAGTTTATCGGGACAGGTTGAAGCTTTCTTT. Translation gives CASSLSGQVEAFF.

The V gene is TRBV2, the J gene TRBJ1-1; TRBD1 might be the D (6 bases). The CDR3 is made up of 15 amino acids. Trimming pared 1 base from V and 4 bases from J, leaving 13 bases between. Germline CDR1 is SNHLY and CDR2 is FYNNEI. DNA of the CDR3: TGTGCCAGCAGTGAAGACCAGGGGAGGGCCACTGAAGCTTTCTTT. This gives the protein CASSEDQGRATEAFF.

The V call is TRBV30, the J call TRBJ1-5, with 11 bases fitting TRBD1. CDR3 length: 16 residues. Germline V gene data show CDR1 as GTSNPN and CDR2 as SVGIG (reference sequence). V trimming: 2 bases; J trimming: 7 bases; junction bases outside the gene matches: 10. CDR3 nucleotide sequence: TGTGCCTGGAGTCCCTGGGACAGGGGGACGTGGCAGCCCCAGCATTTT. Its translation is CAWSPWDRGTWQPQHF.

V and J are TRBV18 and TRBJ2-1; 9 positions agree with TRBD1. Germline CDR1 is KGHSH and CDR2 is LQKENI. The junction had 3 bases not matched to a gene; V was cut back by 8 bases and J by 10 bases. The CDR3 runs 11 residues. The CDR3 sequence: CASQTGGEQFF. CDR3 nucleotide sequence: TGTGCCAGCCAAACAGGGGGCGAGCAGTTCTTC.